This TCR beta chain derives from a study of T-cell reconstitution after alpha-beta-depleted transplantation in children. This clonotype was observed a few times. What it recognizes is unknown. Germline CDR1 MGHRA, CDR2 YSYEKL. V lost 4 bases and J 6 bases, leaving 13 bases between the germline ends. CDR3 length: 14 amino acids. The TCRbeta library incorporated unique molecular identifiers. Each CDR3 protein is one row after TCRdb ran MiXCR on the PCR reads. The table shows 580,000 or so distinct CDR3 sequences, with approximately 22% occurring only once. Points from the study as a whole: By about two months after transplant, alpha-beta T cells reportedly arose from several hundred graft clones that had expanded.

This chain links TRBV4-1 with TRBJ1-5; D not resolved. This material consisted of PBMCs, mostly from graft donor cells, taken 360 days after TCRalphabeta/CD19-depleted stem cell transplant. The TCR was taken from a boy under two years old who had a stem cell transplant for acute myeloid leukemia, so the T cells may come from the graft donor. The CDR3 coding sequence is TGCGCCAGCAGCCCCGAGCGAGGGCCTCAGCCCCAGCATTTT. Translated, it gives CASSPERGPQPQHF.